This T cell receptor beta chain was captured by sequencing in a study of beta chain bispecific antibodies for T cell cancers. Looking at the study overall: HPB-ALL carried surface TRBV5-5, while Jurkat carried TRBV12-3. Whole-study findings and limits: TRBV5-6, highly similar to TRBV5-5, is cross-recognized by anti-TRBV5-5 antibody. The leukemia cells, rather than normal T cells, gave most of the targeted TRBV signal.

Unique molecular identifier barcodes measured each clonotype's abundance. Using its own MiXCR run on the 5' RACE reads, TCRdb lists one record per CDR3 protein. The sample lists about 17,000 distinct CDR3 sequences, around 2.1% occurring once. This clonotype was recorded at least ten times. The antigen is not known. The CDR3 totals 23 residues. CDR1 is MDHEN, CDR2 SYDVKM, per germline. V lost 4 bases, J lost 0 bases, and 28 bases stayed unmatched. Blood mononuclear cells were expanded for 2 to 4 days using either OKT3 anti-CD3 antibody or CD3/CD28 beads. The chain employs TRBV28 and TRBJ2-5; 8 bases agree with TRBD2. Sequences were obtained from healthy donor T cells cultured with leukemia cells. This TCR was recovered from a human donor in good health. Some clones in this sample may be carry-over from other donors' samples. The DNA for the CDR3 is TGTGCCAGCAGTTCAGACGACCCCCGGGCTAGCGGGCCAAACTTATACTACCAAGAGACCCAGTACTTC. It encodes CASSSDDPRASGPNLYYQETQYF. Supplemented by reference TRBV28 and TRBJ2-5, the full variable domain reads DVKVTQSSRYLVKRTGEKVFLECVQDMDHENMFWYRQDPGLGLRLIYFSYDVKMKEKGDIPEGYSVSREKKERFSLILESASTNQTSMYLCASSSDDPRASGPNLYYQETQYFGPGTRLLVL.